A single sample is the source of the 21 T cell receptor beta chains below, sequenced in a study of early T cells in non-severe SARS-CoV-2 infection. TCRdb passed the 5' RACE reads through MiXCR, listing each CDR3 protein once. Of roughly 70,000 distinct CDR3 sequences in the sample, about 12% were seen once. Material: whole blood. All receptors derive from an adult who was a healthcare worker with PCR-confirmed SARS-CoV-2 infection or an uninfected control (not recorded which).

This clonotype was observed a few times. V usage is TRBV9 and J usage is TRBJ2-2, with a tentative D call TRBD1 (7 bases). CDR1 and CDR2 (germline): SGDLS, YYNGEE. V was trimmed by 5 bases and J by 4 bases, leaving 15 bases between them. This CDR3 has 15 amino acids. The CDR3 loop reads CASSDHRGLTGELFF. The CDR3 DNA reads TGTGCCAGCAGTGACCACAGGGGACTCACCGGGGAGCTGTTTTTT.

This clonotype was detected ten times or more. The rearrangement joins TRBV6-1 to TRBJ2-1; TRBD2 matches at 11 bases. Germline V gives CDR1 MNHNS, CDR2 SASEGT. CDR3 length equals 16 residues. Trimming removed 6 bases from V and 8 bases from J; junction bases left unmatched: 12. In DNA, the CDR3 is TGTGCCAGCAGCCGGTGGTCTAGCGGGGGGAGGGATGAGCAGTTCTTC. Protein product: CASSRWSSGGRDEQFF.

This clonotype was recorded at least ten times. The genes are TRBV20-1 and TRBJ1-1; a possible D gene is TRBD1 (5 bases). The germline V gene encodes CDR1 DFQATT and CDR2 SNEGSKA (reference sequence). V shed 6 bases and J shed 7 bases, with 15 bases lying between them. The CDR3 covers 12 residues. The CDR3 reads CSAWVRDGEAFF. Written as DNA, the CDR3 is TGCAGTGCGTGGGTCAGGGATGGTGAAGCTTTCTTT.

This clonotype has only a few counts. This chain connects TRBV7-3 to TRBJ2-1; TRBD2 aligns across 11 bases. Germline V gene lookup returns CDR1 SGHTA and CDR2 FQGTGA. The trim removed 0 bases at V and 5 bases at J, leaving 9 bases unmatched. The CDR3 length is 18 residues. The CDR3: CASSLTSSSGGSHNEQFF. DNA of the CDR3: TGTGCCAGCAGCTTAACGTCCTCTAGCGGGGGGTCACACAATGAGCAGTTCTTC.

This clonotype has at least ten counts. The rearrangement uses TRBV7-8 and TRBJ2-7, with D maybe TRBD2 (6 bases). Per germline, CDR1 SGHVS and CDR2 FQNEAQ. The CDR3 loop spans 13 amino acids. Trimming removed 1 base from V and 7 bases from J, with 11 bases in between. As DNA, the CDR3 is TGTGCCAGCAGCTTAGGTTGGGACTTGGAGCAGTACTTC. Protein product: CASSLGWDLEQYF.

This clonotype was counted at least ten times. The rearrangement uses TRBV5-4 and TRBJ2-5; D not certain. Deletions cut 4 bases from V and 1 base from J, with 8 bases between. Germline assignment: CDR1 SGHNT and CDR2 YYREEE (reference sequence). This CDR3 is built from 13 residues. The CDR3 bases are TGTGCCAGCAGCCGAGAACTCCAAGAGACCCAGTACTTC. This sequence encodes CASSRELQETQYF.

This clonotype has more than one count but fewer than ten. V usage is TRBV5-5 and J usage is TRBJ1-6, with TRBD1 matching 8 bases. After removal of 4 bases from V and 8 bases from J, the junction contained 8 bases not matched to a gene. The CDR3 length is 15 residues. The V gene's germline CDR1 is SGHKS and CDR2 YYEKEE (reference sequence). CDR3 protein: CASSLAAGGYSPLHF. CDR3 DNA: TGTGCCAGCAGCCTGGCGGCAGGGGGCTATTCACCCCTCCACTTT.

The chain has TRBV12-5 and TRBJ1-5; D unresolved. Germline V lookup: CDR1 LGHNT, CDR2 FRNRAP. The CDR3 length is 13 residues. V was cut by 2 bases and J by 0 bases, with 2 bases left in between. This chain's CDR3 is CASGLTSNQPQHF. The CDR3 region has the DNA TGTGCTAGTGGTTTGACTAGCAATCAGCCCCAGCATTTT.

In this sample, this clonotype turned up a few times. The rearrangement links TRBV12-3 or TRBV12-4 to TRBJ2-1; D is unclear. The CDR3 contains 16 residues. V lost 1 base to trimming and J lost 6 bases, with 16 bases between them. The CDR3 spells CASSLGGRKIFNEQFF. Here the CDR3 DNA reads TGTGCCAGCAGTTTAGGCGGCCGCAAGATATTCAATGAGCAGTTCTTC.

The chain is built from TRBV11-2 and TRBJ2-7; D not certain. V gave up 0 bases and J gave up 0 bases, with 15 bases separating them. CDR1 and CDR2 from the germline V gene are SGHAT and FQNNGV. The CDR3 is made up of 17 amino acids. CDR3 in amino acids: CASSLDYRGKISYEQYF. In DNA, the CDR3 is TGTGCCAGCAGCTTAGATTATCGCGGCAAGATCTCCTACGAGCAGTACTTC.

The table lists this clonotype with a few counts. This chain connects TRBV6-5 to TRBJ1-1; tentative D call: TRBD1 (6 bases). Germline loops: CDR1 MNHEY, CDR2 SVGAGI. The CDR3 has 15 residues. With 2 bases removed from V and 1 base from J, the gap between germline ends came to 11 bases. The CDR3 sequence: CASSYRAGENTEAFF. The CDR3 DNA follows: TGTGCCAGCAGTTACAGGGCAGGGGAGAACACTGAAGCTTTCTTT.

This clonotype was counted many times. The chain links TRBV5-1 to TRBJ2-7, with D hard to call. Germline-derived CDR1 and CDR2 are SGHRS and YFSETQ. Trimming removed 6 bases at V and 6 bases at J, with 13 bases between. The CDR3 runs to 12 residues. The CDR3 DNA reads TGCGCCAGCACCGAAGAAGTGGGCGAGCAGTACTTC. Its translation: CASTEEVGEQYF.

This clonotype occurred a few times. V is TRBV7-3 and J is TRBJ2-1, with 9 positions matching TRBD2. The CDR3 totals 16 residues. With 4 bases clipped from V and 5 bases from J, the junction kept 9 bases outside the gene matches. Germline V gives CDR1 SGHTA, CDR2 FQGTGA. The CDR3 sequence is CASSSIMTSGDNEQFF. CDR3 coding DNA: TGTGCCAGCAGCTCAATAATGACTAGCGGAGACAATGAGCAGTTCTTC.

This clonotype was seen only a few times. This chain uses TRBV4-1 with TRBJ2-4; 8 nucleotides line up with TRBD2. This CDR3 is 15 amino acids long. Germline CDR1 reads MGHRA; CDR2 reads YSYEKL. The junction had 7 bases not matched to a gene; V was cut back by 2 bases and J by 7 bases. The CDR3: CASSQLAGGWNIQYF. In nucleotides, the CDR3 is TGCGCCAGCAGCCAACTAGCGGGTGGATGGAACATTCAGTACTTC.

The J gene is TRBJ1-1, the V gene TRBV12-3 or TRBV12-4; no clear D. V was pared by 0 bases and J by 3 bases, with 8 bases between. This CDR3 region has 14 residues. CDR3 sequence reads: CASSLAGLYTEAFF. Written as DNA, the CDR3 is TGTGCCAGCAGTTTAGCGGGCCTGTACACTGAAGCTTTCTTT.

The V call is TRBV29-1, the J call TRBJ2-1; 10 bases are shared with TRBD1. CDR3 length equals 14 residues. Trimming took 7 bases from V and 4 from J; bases not matched to a gene: 7. CDR1 and CDR2 (germline): SQVTM, ANQGSEA. DNA for the CDR3: TGCAGCGCTGCCCGGGACAGGGGTTACAATGAGCAGTTCTTC. It codes for CSAARDRGYNEQFF.

The V call is TRBV19, the J call TRBJ2-3; no firm D call. The CDR3 contains 13 residues. The germline CDR1 and CDR2 sequences are LNHDA and SQIVND (reference sequence). V gave up 1 base and J gave up 4 bases, with 6 bases separating them. The CDR3 bases are TGTGCCAGTAGTATAGGCCAGTCAGATACGCAGTATTTT. It codes for CASSIGQSDTQYF.

The rearrangement uses TRBV20-1 and TRBJ1-3; no clear D gene. Trimming took 3 bases from V and 4 from J, leaving 13 bases between them. CDR1 is DFQATT and CDR2 is SNEGSKA in the germline V gene (reference sequence). The CDR3 has 14 amino acids. In DNA form, the CDR3 reads TGCAGTGCTAGGGTCCGACTGAGGGGAAACACCATATATTTT. This codes for CSARVRLRGNTIYF.

This clonotype was recorded at least ten times. This chain uses TRBV7-6 with TRBJ1-5; unclear D gene. The CDR3 totals 13 residues. Germline V gives CDR1 SGHVS, CDR2 FNYEAQ. V was pared by 2 bases and J by 6 bases, with 8 bases between. The CDR3 nucleotides are TGTGCCAGCAGCTTAAGTTTAGCTCAGCCCCAGCATTTT. This codes for CASSLSLAQPQHF.

This clonotype has a handful of counts. This chain connects TRBV5-4 to TRBJ1-2, with 8 bases lining up with TRBD1. The CDR3 loop spans 13 amino acids. Germline V lookup: CDR1 SGHNT, CDR2 YYREEE (reference sequence). Germline trimming cut 3 bases from V and 2 bases from J; bases unmatched to any gene: 0. The CDR3 DNA follows: TGTGCCAGCAGCTGGACAGGGAACTATGGCTACACCTTC. Its protein product is CASSWTGNYGYTF.

The chain carries TRBV7-9 and TRBJ2-5; TRBD1 agrees at 11 bases. Germline-derived CDR1 and CDR2 are SEHNR and FQNEAQ (reference sequence). Unmatched junction bases numbered 6, after V lost 1 base and J lost 5 bases. CDR3 length: 16 residues. The CDR3 DNA sequence: TGTGCCAGCAGCTTAGGCCGGGACAGGGGGACGGAGACCCAGTACTTC. Its translation: CASSLGRDRGTETQYF.